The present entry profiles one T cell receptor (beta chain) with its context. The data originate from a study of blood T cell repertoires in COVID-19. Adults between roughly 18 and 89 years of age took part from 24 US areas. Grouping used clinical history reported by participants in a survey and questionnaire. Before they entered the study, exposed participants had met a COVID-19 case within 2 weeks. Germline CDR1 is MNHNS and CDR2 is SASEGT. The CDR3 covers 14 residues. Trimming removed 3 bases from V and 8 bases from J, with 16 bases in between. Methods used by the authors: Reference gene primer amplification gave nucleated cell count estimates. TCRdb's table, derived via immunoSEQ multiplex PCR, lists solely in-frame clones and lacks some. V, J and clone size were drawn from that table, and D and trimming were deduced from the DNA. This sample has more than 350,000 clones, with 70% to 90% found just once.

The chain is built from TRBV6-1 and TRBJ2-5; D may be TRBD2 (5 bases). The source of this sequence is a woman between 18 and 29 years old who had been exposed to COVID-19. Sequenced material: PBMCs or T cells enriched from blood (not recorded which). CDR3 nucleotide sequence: TGTGCCAGCAGTGAGCAGGTTGTGGGAGAAACCCAGTACTTC. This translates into CASSEQVVGETQYF.